These 3 T cell receptor beta chains came from one sample sequenced in a study of cytomegalovirus exposure and HLA in healthy donors. Both 60 Vbeta primers and 13 Jbeta primers went into the PCR. TCRdb's copy holds only in-frame clones and misses some; the assay was immunoSEQ multiplex PCR. Here the sample spans over 80,000 clones, roughly 80% being singletons. Sample: PBMCs. The receptors stem from a man aged 60 to 75 in good health and CMV-seropositive.

The genes are TRBV28 and TRBJ1-2, with 9 bases fitting TRBD1. V trimming: 3 bases; J trimming: 7 bases; junction bases outside the gene matches: 12. This CDR3 region has 16 residues. Germline CDR1 is MDHEN and CDR2 is SYDVKM. This CDR3 is CASSFRTPGQGSGYTF. CDR3 in DNA: TGTGCCAGCAGTTTCCGGACCCCGGGACAGGGAAGTGGCTACACCTTC.

The V gene is TRBV6-1, the J gene TRBJ1-1; tentative D call: TRBD1 (5 bases). V was pared by 4 bases and J by 0 bases, with 15 bases between. The CDR3 is made up of 16 amino acids. Germline V gives CDR1 MNHNS, CDR2 SASEGT. DNA of the CDR3: TGTGCCAGCAGTGGGTCCAAGACAGTCTTGAACACTGAAGCTTTCTTT. This translates into CASSGSKTVLNTEAFF.

This clone showed up just a few times. The chain carries TRBV4-1 and TRBJ2-2; no clear D. V gave up 6 bases and J gave up 0 bases, with 5 bases separating them. Germline CDR1 and CDR2: MGHRA and YSYEKL. CDR3 length: 13 amino acids. The CDR3 coding sequence is TGCGCCAGCAGTTCTACGAACACCGGGGAGCTGTTTTTT. It yields the protein CASSSTNTGELFF.